Following are 25 T cell receptor beta chains from one sample sequenced in a study of blood T cell repertoires in COVID-19. Clones were sequenced by immunoSEQ multiplex PCR, and TCRdb holds only the in-frame ones, with some missing. Here the sample spans fewer than 250,000 clones, roughly 89% being singletons. Source material: PBMCs or T cells enriched from blood (not recorded which). The source of these receptors is a man aged 30 to 39 who had been exposed to COVID-19.

This rearrangement joins TRBV4-1 to TRBJ2-7; D call uncertain. This CDR3 is 13 amino acids long. V was cut by 1 base and J by 4 bases, with 8 bases left in between. Germline values: CDR1 MGHRA, CDR2 YSYEKL. The CDR3 here is CASSQGEIYEQYF. In DNA, the CDR3 is TGCGCCAGCAGCCAAGGAGAGATTTACGAGCAGTACTTC.

This clone was counted a single time. The V and J genes are TRBV1 and TRBJ2-2; no DNA check was done on the table's D call, TRBD2. TRBV1 represents a pseudogene. The length of the CDR3 is 17 residues. In DNA form, the CDR3 reads TGCACCAGCAGCCAAGAAGGCGGGCTACCCCCCACCGGGGAGCTGTTTTTT. Translated: CTSSQEGGLPPTGELFF.

The V and J genes are TRBV6-2 or TRBV6-3 and TRBJ1-4, with 7 positions matching TRBD1. Germline assignment: CDR1 MNHEY and CDR2 SVGEGT. V trimming: 6 bases; J trimming: 0 bases; junction bases outside the gene matches: 10. This CDR3 has 17 residues. The CDR3 is CASSPRDSSTTNEKLFF. CDR3 nucleotides: TGTGCCAGCAGCCCCCGGGACAGTTCTACAACTAATGAAAAACTGTTTTTT.

V is TRBV5-1 and J is TRBJ2-2; D is possibly TRBD2 (5 bases). Germline V gene sequence: CDR1 SGHRS, CDR2 YFSETQ. This CDR3 spans 15 amino acids. Trimming pared 4 bases from V and 8 bases from J, leaving 18 bases between. The CDR3 sequence is CASSLGQRGTGELFF. The CDR3, as DNA: TGCGCCAGCAGCCTCGGCCAACGGGGAACGGGGGAGCTGTTTTTT.

The chain recombines TRBV3-1 (or the pseudogene TRBV3-2) with TRBJ1-2; D may be TRBD1 (5 bases). Looked up from germline, CDR1 is LGHDT and CDR2 is YNNKEL (reference sequence). Trimming took off 4 bases at V and 5 bases at J, with 20 bases between the two ends. There are 16 residues in the CDR3. CDR3 sequence (DNA): TGTGCCAGCAGCCGTGGGTGGGGCAACGTAACTTATGGCTACACCTTC. Its protein product is CASSRGWGNVTYGYTF.

The V gene is TRBV7-8, the J gene TRBJ2-3; possibly TRBD1 for D (5 bases). Looked up from germline, CDR1 is SGHVS and CDR2 is FQNEAQ. The CDR3 loop spans 21 amino acids. V lost 7 bases and J lost 0, with 32 bases in between. CDR3 bases: TGTGCCAGCACCCAGGGCCCCTTCTCCATACTCTCTCTATCTAGCACAGATACGCAGTATTTT. Translated, it gives CASTQGPFSILSLSSTDTQYF.

This chain links TRBV15 with TRBJ1-2; D unresolved. V gave up 6 bases and J gave up 4 bases, with 9 bases separating them. From germline, CDR1 is LNHNV and CDR2 YYDKDF (reference sequence). The CDR3 spans 12 residues. In DNA, the CDR3 is TGTGCCACCAGTGGGGAGTCCTATGGCTACACCTTC. Protein: CATSGESYGYTF.

This clone was seen only once. The chain links TRBV11-2 to TRBJ2-2; the D gene is possibly TRBD2 (7 bases). Trimming took off 9 bases at V and 0 bases at J, with 11 bases between the two ends. This CDR3 spans 14 amino acids. Germline loops: CDR1 SGHAT, CDR2 FQNNGV. The CDR3 protein is CARGGPPNTGELFF. CDR3 sequence (DNA): TGTGCCAGGGGGGGGCCCCCGAACACCGGGGAGCTGTTTTTT.

The chain has TRBV4-1 and TRBJ1-2; tentative D call: TRBD1 (6 bases). Germline assignment: CDR1 MGHRA and CDR2 YSYEKL. V lost 3 bases and J 2 bases, leaving 13 bases between the germline ends. The CDR3 consists of 15 residues. CDR3 coding DNA: TGCGCCAGCAGCCACCTGACAGGAAGCAACTATGGCTACACCTTC. Its translation is CASSHLTGSNYGYTF.

V gene TRBV29-1 combines with J gene TRBJ2-3; 9 bases agree with TRBD1. Per germline, CDR1 SQVTM and CDR2 ANQGSEA. The length of the CDR3 is 14 residues. V shed 3 bases and J 8 bases; nucleotides not matched to a gene: 9. In nucleotides, the CDR3 is TGCAGCGTTGAGGGACAGGGATCCTCGGGTACGCAGTATTTT. Translation: CSVEGQGSSGTQYF.

The chain combines TRBV5-1 with TRBJ2-7; a weak D match, TRBD1 (6 bases). The CDR3 extends over 13 amino acids. The germline gives CDR1 SGHRS, CDR2 YFSETQ. The V gene lost 2 bases and the J gene lost 7 bases, with 13 bases spanning the gap. CDR3 amino acids: CASSFLGHREQYF. CDR3 DNA sequence: TGCGCCAGCAGCTTCTTGGGACACCGGGAGCAGTACTTC.

V and J are TRBV6-6 and TRBJ2-7, with D perhaps matching TRBD2 (5 bases). Trimming took 6 bases from V and 5 from J, leaving 20 bases between them. The CDR3 has 15 residues. Germline V CDR1 and CDR2: MNHNY, SVGAGI (reference sequence). CDR3: CASSDLRVSSDEQYF. The CDR3 DNA is TGTGCCAGCAGCGACTTAAGGGTTAGTAGCGACGAGCAGTACTTC.

The chain couples TRBV6-5 to TRBJ2-1; 7 bases align to TRBD1. This CDR3 is built from 14 residues. Germline V gives CDR1 MNHEY, CDR2 SVGAGI. J lost 6 bases, V lost 2 bases, and 4 bases had no gene match. As DNA, the CDR3 is TGTGCCAGCAGTTACCCCGGGACAGTCAATGAGCAGTTCTTC. Translated: CASSYPGTVNEQFF.

The rearrangement joins TRBV30 to TRBJ2-5, with 8 bases identical to TRBD2. Germline CDR1 and CDR2: GTSNPN and SVGIG (reference sequence). V lost 4 bases, J lost 4 bases, and 8 bases stayed unmatched. The CDR3 totals 14 residues. CDR3 loop: CAWNELAVGETQYF. CDR3 DNA: TGTGCCTGGAATGAACTAGCGGTGGGAGAGACCCAGTACTTC.

The rearrangement links TRBV9 to TRBJ2-3, with D perhaps matching TRBD2 (6 bases). This CDR3 contains 15 residues. Deletions cut 3 bases from V and 0 bases from J, with 11 bases between. CDR1 and CDR2 from the germline V gene are SGDLS and YYNGEE. The CDR3 region has the DNA TGTGCCAGCAGCGGGGGACTCTCAAGCACAGATACGCAGTATTTT. Protein product: CASSGGLSSTDTQYF.

This clone was counted once. This chain uses TRBV15 with TRBJ2-3; the match to TRBD2 covers 10 bases. This CDR3 has 18 amino acids. Per germline, CDR1 LNHNV and CDR2 YYDKDF (reference sequence). J was trimmed by 6 bases and V by 3 bases; bases with no gene match: 15. The CDR3 region has the DNA TGTGCCACCAGCAGGGGCCCCTCTAGCGGGGGCCCCATGGATACGCAGTATTTT. Translating it yields CATSRGPSSGGPMDTQYF.

This sequence joins TRBV2 and TRBJ1-1; 8 nucleotides line up with TRBD1. The germline V gene has CDR1 SNHLY and CDR2 FYNNEI. V shed 10 bases, J shed 14 bases, and the junction held 18 bases outside the gene matches. This CDR3 is built from 13 residues. The CDR3, as DNA: TGTGCCACCCAGAACTTAGGACAGGGTAAGAAATTCTTT. Its protein is CATQNLGQGKKFF.

This sequence joins TRBV6-2 or TRBV6-3 and TRBJ2-2; possibly TRBD1 for D (5 bases). V was shortened by 0 bases and J by 6 bases, with 8 bases between the two germline ends. In germline, CDR1 is MNHEY, CDR2 SVGEGT. The CDR3 contains 14 residues. In DNA form, the CDR3 reads TGTGCCAGCAGTTACTCTCCAGGGTCCGGGGAGCTGTTTTTT. Protein: CASSYSPGSGELFF.

V and J are TRBV4-3 and TRBJ1-1; weak D call: TRBD1 (5 bases). V shed 2 bases and J shed 0 bases, with 7 bases lying between them. Germline V lookup: CDR1 LGHNA, CDR2 YSLEER. This CDR3 region has 14 residues. The CDR3 loop reads CASSQTGMNTEAFF. The CDR3 DNA reads TGCGCCAGCAGCCAAACAGGCATGAACACTGAAGCTTTCTTT.

V usage is TRBV27 and J usage is TRBJ1-6, with D hard to call. CDR1 and CDR2 (germline): MNHEY, SMNVEV (reference sequence). Trimming cost V 2 bases and J 3 bases, with 14 bases left between them. There are 17 residues in the CDR3. This chain's CDR3 is CASSLRGRPGYNSPLHF. The CDR3 DNA sequence: TGTGCCAGCAGTTTACGGGGAAGACCGGGCTATAATTCACCCCTCCACTTT.

The chain carries TRBV30 and TRBJ2-7; possible D gene TRBD1, 7 bases. Germline V lookup: CDR1 GTSNPN, CDR2 SVGIG (reference sequence). The CDR3 is 14 amino acids. The V gene lost 5 bases and the J gene lost 2 bases, with 16 bases spanning the gap. In DNA form, the CDR3 reads TGTGCCTGGGCCCGCGGGACAGCTCCCTACGAGCAGTACTTC. This codes for CAWARGTAPYEQYF. The whole variable domain, filled in from reference TRBV30 and TRBJ2-7, reads SQTIHQWPATLVQPVGSPLSLECTVEGTSNPNLYWYRQAAGRGLQLLFYSVGIGQISSEVPQNLSASRPQDRQFILSSKKLLLSDSGFYLCAWARGTAPYEQYFGPGTRLTVT.

This sequence joins TRBV6-6 and TRBJ2-7, with no clear D. V was trimmed by 0 bases and J by 5 bases, leaving 5 bases between them. The germline V gene has CDR1 MNHNY and CDR2 SVGAGI (reference sequence). The CDR3 is made up of 12 amino acids. CDR3 amino acids: CASSYSGDEQYF. The CDR3 DNA sequence: TGTGCCAGCAGTTACTCAGGAGACGAGCAGTACTTC.

The rearrangement uses TRBV9 and TRBJ2-7, with TRBD2 matching over 7 bases. Unmatched junction bases numbered 5, after V lost 2 bases and J lost 6 bases. The CDR3 spans 13 residues. Per germline, CDR1 SGDLS and CDR2 YYNGEE. This chain's CDR3 is CASSVTGGSEQYF. CDR3 DNA: TGTGCCAGCAGCGTGACGGGGGGAAGCGAGCAGTACTTC.

The chain employs TRBV11-2 and TRBJ2-2, with unresolved D. The CDR3 contains 15 residues. V shed 0 bases and J shed 1 base, with 6 bases lying between them. Germline V gene lookup returns CDR1 SGHAT and CDR2 FQNNGV. In nucleotides, the CDR3 is TGTGCCAGCAGCTTAGATGCGGTGAACACCGGGGAGCTGTTTTTT. Its protein product is CASSLDAVNTGELFF.

This sequence joins TRBV10-3 and TRBJ2-7; 7 bases are a match to TRBD1. This CDR3 is built from 14 residues. The trim removed 3 bases at V and 6 bases at J, leaving 8 bases unmatched. From germline, CDR1 is ENHRY and CDR2 SYGVKD. The CDR3 nucleotides read TGTGCCATCAGTGATGACAGGGAAAAGGGCGAGCAGTACTTC. It translates to CAISDDREKGEQYF.